A selection of T cell receptor beta chains follows, all from one sample in a study of cytomegalovirus exposure and HLA in healthy donors. Assay: immunoSEQ multiplex PCR; the TCRdb copy retains only in-frame clones and omits some. The sample gives 100,000 to 150,000 clones, around 73% of which show up once; less than 3.5% is in the top ten. The specimen was PBMCs. These receptors were taken from a human donor in good health. Each CDR3 is given with its conserved first and last residue. The D gene is left open where the match is weak. Only part of the rows carry a size: once, few, many, or a class if the clone is expanded.

cdr3_nt: TGTGCCAGCAGCATAACCGGGACAGGAGGCACCGGGGAGCTGTTTTTT
cdr3_aa: CASSITGTGGTGELFF
d_call: TRBD1
clone_size: .
v_call: TRBV28
j_call: TRBJ2-2

cdr3_nt: TGTGCCAGCAGTCTAACTCAGGACAGGGGAGGGGGGAATGAGCAGTTCTTC
cdr3_aa: CASSLTQDRGGGNEQFF
d_call: TRBD1
clone_size: .
v_call: TRBV28
j_call: TRBJ2-1

cdr3_nt: TGTGCCATGGGGTCGGTCGCCAGGGGCTTCGTCGAGCAGTACTTC
cdr3_aa: CAMGSVARGFVEQYF
d_call: .
clone_size: .
v_call: TRBV10-3
j_call: TRBJ2-7

cdr3_nt: TGTGCCTGGAGCTTCGGACTAGCGGGAGGGTATCTTACGCAGTATTTT
cdr3_aa: CAWSFGLAGGYLTQYF
d_call: TRBD2
clone_size: .
v_call: TRBV30
j_call: TRBJ2-3

cdr3_nt: TGCGCCAGCAGCTTGGGGGGGGACGGGCAGTACTACGAGCAGTACTTC
cdr3_aa: CASSLGGDGQYYEQYF
d_call: .
clone_size: few
v_call: TRBV5-1
j_call: TRBJ2-7

cdr3_nt: TGTGCCAGCAGTCGGGGAACCGGGGAGCTGTTTTTT
cdr3_aa: CASSRGTGELFF
d_call: .
clone_size: .
v_call: TRBV6-5
j_call: TRBJ2-2

cdr3_nt: TGTGCCAGCAGTTTTAGCCGCCCATTAGTCGTAGAGACCCAGTACTTC
cdr3_aa: CASSFSRPLVVETQYF
d_call: .
clone_size: .
v_call: TRBV28
j_call: TRBJ2-5

cdr3_nt: TGTGCCAGCAGTTACGTGAGCGGGAGGGCCGAGCAGTACTTC
cdr3_aa: CASSYVSGRAEQYF
d_call: TRBD2
clone_size: few
v_call: TRBV6-5
j_call: TRBJ2-7

cdr3_nt: TGTGCCAGCAGCCCGGGGGGGGGCGATTTGGACTACACCTTC
cdr3_aa: CASSPGGGDLDYTF
d_call: .
clone_size: few
v_call: TRBV7-8
j_call: TRBJ1-2

cdr3_nt: TGCAGCGTAGGCGGGGAGACCCAGTACTTC
cdr3_aa: CSVGGETQYF
d_call: .
clone_size: .
v_call: TRBV29-1
j_call: TRBJ2-5

cdr3_nt: TGTGCCATCAGCCCTACCCGGACAGGGGACTCACCCCTCCACTTT
cdr3_aa: CAISPTRTGDSPLHF
d_call: TRBD1
clone_size: .
v_call: TRBV10-3
j_call: TRBJ1-6

cdr3_nt: TGTGCCAGCAGCGCCCAGGGGTACCGTGGCTACACCTTC
cdr3_aa: CASSAQGYRGYTF
d_call: .
clone_size: few
v_call: TRBV5-6
j_call: TRBJ1-2

cdr3_nt: TGTGCCAGCAGCTTAGGCGGACTAGCGGGGACCACAGATACGCAGTATTTT
cdr3_aa: CASSLGGLAGTTDTQYF
d_call: TRBD2
clone_size: few
v_call: TRBV7-2
j_call: TRBJ2-3

cdr3_nt: TGTGCCAGCAGCTTAGATAATTTCAATGAGCAGTTCTTC
cdr3_aa: CASSLDNFNEQFF
d_call: .
clone_size: few
v_call: TRBV11-3
j_call: TRBJ2-1

cdr3_nt: TGTGCCAGCAGCGCGAGCGGGGACTACTACAATGAGCAGTTCTTC
cdr3_aa: CASSASGDYYNEQFF
d_call: TRBD2
clone_size: .
v_call: TRBV7-2
j_call: TRBJ2-1

cdr3_nt: TGTTCCAGCAGCTTAGTAATGAGGAACACTGAAGCTTTCTTT
cdr3_aa: CSSSLVMRNTEAFF
d_call: .
clone_size: .
v_call: TRBV7-9
j_call: TRBJ1-1

cdr3_nt: TGTGCCAGCAGTTACGGGGACAGACACTTCTATGGCTACACCTTC
cdr3_aa: CASSYGDRHFYGYTF
d_call: TRBD1
clone_size: .
v_call: TRBV6-5
j_call: TRBJ1-2

cdr3_nt: TGCGCCAGCAGCATACAGGGACCTGAAGCTTTCTTT
cdr3_aa: CASSIQGPEAFF
d_call: .
clone_size: .
v_call: TRBV5-1
j_call: TRBJ1-1

cdr3_nt: TGTGCCAGCAGTTTAGGGGACAGCTATGGCTACACCTTC
cdr3_aa: CASSLGDSYGYTF
d_call: TRBD1
clone_size: few
v_call: TRBV28
j_call: TRBJ1-2

cdr3_nt: TGTGCAAGTCGCTATAGAGGGACTAGCGGGAGCAGGCCCGGGGAGCTGTTTTTT
cdr3_aa: CASRYRGTSGSRPGELFF
d_call: .
clone_size: .
v_call: TRBV12-2
j_call: TRBJ2-2

cdr3_nt: TGTGCCAGCAGCCTTCCGCCCTCGGGAGTGACTGAAGCTTTCTTT
cdr3_aa: CASSLPPSGVTEAFF
d_call: .
clone_size: once
v_call: TRBV5-4
j_call: TRBJ1-1

cdr3_nt: TGTGCCAGCAGTGATGGGAGGGGTTACCCAATCTACGAGCAGTACTTC
cdr3_aa: CASSDGRGYPIYEQYF
d_call: TRBD2
clone_size: .
v_call: TRBV6-1
j_call: TRBJ2-7

cdr3_nt: TGTGCCAGCAGCCGGACAGGGGCGAACACCGGGGAGCTGTTTTTT
cdr3_aa: CASSRTGANTGELFF
d_call: TRBD1
clone_size: .
v_call: TRBV11-3
j_call: TRBJ2-2

cdr3_nt: TGTGCCAGCAGTCCCCCAGGCGCGGGGGAGCAGTACTTC
cdr3_aa: CASSPPGAGEQYF
d_call: .
clone_size: .
v_call: TRBV6-5
j_call: TRBJ2-7

cdr3_nt: TGTGCCAGCAGTGACGTTCCCCGGGGGGGTCGGGAGCAGTACTTC
cdr3_aa: CASSDVPRGGREQYF
d_call: TRBD2
clone_size: .
v_call: TRBV6-1
j_call: TRBJ2-7

cdr3_nt: TGTGCTAGTGGTTTGTACGGGGAGCTGTTTTTT
cdr3_aa: CASGLYGELFF
d_call: .
clone_size: .
v_call: TRBV12-5
j_call: TRBJ2-2

cdr3_nt: TGTGCCAGTAGGACACAGGGGCCGCATCAGCCCCAGCATTTT
cdr3_aa: CASRTQGPHQPQHF
d_call: TRBD1
clone_size: .
v_call: TRBV19
j_call: TRBJ1-5

cdr3_nt: TGTGCCAGCAGCTTAGTAGCTCGGGCGGGGCTCACAGATACGCAGTATTTT
cdr3_aa: CASSLVARAGLTDTQYF
d_call: .
clone_size: .
v_call: TRBV7-2
j_call: TRBJ2-3

cdr3_nt: TGTGCCAGCAGTAAGGACAGGGGATACAATGAGCAGTTCTTC
cdr3_aa: CASSKDRGYNEQFF
d_call: TRBD1
clone_size: few
v_call: TRBV6-6
j_call: TRBJ2-1

cdr3_nt: TGTGCCAGCAGTTACGGAGGGGGAGGGGATGGCTACACCTTC
cdr3_aa: CASSYGGGGDGYTF
d_call: .
clone_size: .
v_call: TRBV6-5
j_call: TRBJ1-2

cdr3_nt: TGTGCCAGTGGGGCTCACGGAAACACCATATATTTT
cdr3_aa: CASGAHGNTIYF
d_call: .
clone_size: .
v_call: TRBV19
j_call: TRBJ1-3

cdr3_nt: TGTGCCATCAGTGAGTCCCGACTTGGGGCCCACTCCTCTGCAACTAATGAAAAACTGTTTTTT
cdr3_aa: CAISESRLGAHSSATNEKLFF
d_call: .
clone_size: .
v_call: TRBV10-3
j_call: TRBJ1-4

cdr3_nt: TGTGCCAGCGGACAGGATCCAACTTACGAGCAGTACTTC
cdr3_aa: CASGQDPTYEQYF
d_call: TRBD1
clone_size: .
v_call: TRBV7-9
j_call: TRBJ2-7

cdr3_nt: TGTGCCAGCAGCGGCAGGGCGCCCCTCTCCTACGAGCAGTACTTC
cdr3_aa: CASSGRAPLSYEQYF
d_call: .
clone_size: .
v_call: TRBV5-8
j_call: TRBJ2-7

cdr3_nt: TGTGCCAGCAGCTTGGGAGGGACAGGGGGACACTATGGCTACACCTTC
cdr3_aa: CASSLGGTGGHYGYTF
d_call: TRBD1
clone_size: .
v_call: TRBV5-4
j_call: TRBJ1-2

cdr3_nt: TGCGCCAGCAGTGAGGCAAGGCGGGGCCCAGAGACCCAGTACTTC
cdr3_aa: CASSEARRGPETQYF
d_call: .
clone_size: once
v_call: TRBV10-2
j_call: TRBJ2-5

cdr3_nt: TGTGCCAGCAGCGCGAATAGCGGGGGGAAGCAGTTCTTC
cdr3_aa: CASSANSGGKQFF
d_call: TRBD2
clone_size: .
v_call: TRBV9
j_call: TRBJ2-1

cdr3_nt: TGTGCCAGCAGCCAAGATCTAGGATCTGGGGCCAACGTCCTGACTTTC
cdr3_aa: CASSQDLGSGANVLTF
d_call: .
clone_size: few
v_call: TRBV4-1
j_call: TRBJ2-6

cdr3_nt: TGTGCCAGCAGCCGTCCGACAGGGATCTATGGCTACACCTTC
cdr3_aa: CASSRPTGIYGYTF
d_call: TRBD1
clone_size: few
v_call: TRBV5-4
j_call: TRBJ1-2

cdr3_nt: TGCGCCAGCAGCACTCGGGAGGGGGCAAACATTCAGTACTTC
cdr3_aa: CASSTREGANIQYF
d_call: .
clone_size: .
v_call: TRBV5-1
j_call: TRBJ2-4

cdr3_nt: TGTGCCAGCAGGGGTCAGGGGGCGGCAGGGGAGCTGTTTTTT
cdr3_aa: CASRGQGAAGELFF
d_call: TRBD1
clone_size: .
v_call: TRBV7-8
j_call: TRBJ2-2

cdr3_nt: TGTGCCAGTAGTATTCAGGGCGGGAGCCTTGGCAATGAGCAGTTCTTC
cdr3_aa: CASSIQGGSLGNEQFF
d_call: TRBD2
clone_size: once
v_call: TRBV19
j_call: TRBJ2-1

cdr3_nt: TGTGCCACCAGCAGAGATCAGGGGGCTTACGAGCAGTACTTC
cdr3_aa: CATSRDQGAYEQYF
d_call: TRBD1
clone_size: .
v_call: TRBV15
j_call: TRBJ2-7

cdr3_nt: TGTGCCAGCAGCCAAGATTGGGGCCCAAACACTGAAGCTTTCTTT
cdr3_aa: CASSQDWGPNTEAFF
d_call: .
clone_size: .
v_call: TRBV4-2
j_call: TRBJ1-1

cdr3_nt: TGCGCCAGCAGCTTTAGGACAGGGGGCGAAGATACGCAGTATTTT
cdr3_aa: CASSFRTGGEDTQYF
d_call: TRBD1
clone_size: .
v_call: TRBV5-1
j_call: TRBJ2-3

cdr3_nt: TGTGCCTGGAGGACCCCAGGGTCTGGAAACACCATATATTTT
cdr3_aa: CAWRTPGSGNTIYF
d_call: .
clone_size: .
v_call: TRBV30
j_call: TRBJ1-3

cdr3_nt: TGTGCCAGTAGTTCCAGGGCTAGCTCCTACGAGCAGTACTTC
cdr3_aa: CASSSRASSYEQYF
d_call: .
clone_size: .
v_call: TRBV19
j_call: TRBJ2-7

cdr3_nt: TGTGCCAGCAGCTTAGATCGTGGCACCCAAGAGACCCAGTACTTC
cdr3_aa: CASSLDRGTQETQYF
d_call: .
clone_size: .
v_call: TRBV11-2
j_call: TRBJ2-5

cdr3_nt: TGCGCCAGCGGCCAGAGCCAGGGGGCGAACACTGAAGCTTTCTTT
cdr3_aa: CASGQSQGANTEAFF
d_call: TRBD1
clone_size: .
v_call: TRBV4-3
j_call: TRBJ1-1

cdr3_nt: TGTGCCAGCAGCACAAGACAGGGGGCTCCTACTATAGGAGGCTACACCTTC
cdr3_aa: CASSTRQGAPTIGGYTF
d_call: TRBD1
clone_size: .
v_call: TRBV7-2
j_call: TRBJ1-2

cdr3_nt: TGTGCCAGCAGCAACCAACAGGGTTTTCAAGAGACCCAGTACTTC
cdr3_aa: CASSNQQGFQETQYF
d_call: .
clone_size: .
v_call: TRBV28
j_call: TRBJ2-5

cdr3_nt: TGCACGGTAGCCCTCGGAGGGGACTATGGCTACACCTTC
cdr3_aa: CTVALGGDYGYTF
d_call: .
clone_size: .
v_call: TRBV29-1
j_call: TRBJ1-2

cdr3_nt: TGTGCCAGCAGCATGCGGTTTGTGGGAGAGACCCAGTACTTC
cdr3_aa: CASSMRFVGETQYF
d_call: .
clone_size: .
v_call: TRBV21-1
j_call: TRBJ2-5

cdr3_nt: TGTGCCAGCAGTTTTAGAGGGTTTAAGTGGGCTAACTATGGCTACACCTTC
cdr3_aa: CASSFRGFKWANYGYTF
d_call: .
clone_size: few
v_call: TRBV28
j_call: TRBJ1-2

cdr3_nt: TGTGCCAGCAGTGGTCGACAACCGAGCTCTGGAAACACCATATATTTT
cdr3_aa: CASSGRQPSSGNTIYF
d_call: .
clone_size: few
v_call: TRBV6-1
j_call: TRBJ1-3

cdr3_nt: TGTGCCAGCAGTGAAGGGCAGGGGGCCTACAATGAGCAGTTCTTC
cdr3_aa: CASSEGQGAYNEQFF
d_call: TRBD1
clone_size: .
v_call: TRBV6-4
j_call: TRBJ2-1

cdr3_nt: TGCGCCAGCAGCTTGGGACAGGGGAGTTACGAGCAGTACTTC
cdr3_aa: CASSLGQGSYEQYF
d_call: TRBD1
clone_size: .
v_call: TRBV5-1
j_call: TRBJ2-7

cdr3_nt: TGTGCCAGCAGCTTAATGGGGGGGGGCTACAATGAGCAGTTCTTC
cdr3_aa: CASSLMGGGYNEQFF
d_call: TRBD2
clone_size: .
v_call: TRBV7-3
j_call: TRBJ2-1

cdr3_nt: TGCGCCAGCAGCGGGCAGCAAGGGGGGGGGCAGTATTTT
cdr3_aa: CASSGQQGGGQYF
d_call: .
clone_size: .
v_call: TRBV10-2
j_call: TRBJ2-3